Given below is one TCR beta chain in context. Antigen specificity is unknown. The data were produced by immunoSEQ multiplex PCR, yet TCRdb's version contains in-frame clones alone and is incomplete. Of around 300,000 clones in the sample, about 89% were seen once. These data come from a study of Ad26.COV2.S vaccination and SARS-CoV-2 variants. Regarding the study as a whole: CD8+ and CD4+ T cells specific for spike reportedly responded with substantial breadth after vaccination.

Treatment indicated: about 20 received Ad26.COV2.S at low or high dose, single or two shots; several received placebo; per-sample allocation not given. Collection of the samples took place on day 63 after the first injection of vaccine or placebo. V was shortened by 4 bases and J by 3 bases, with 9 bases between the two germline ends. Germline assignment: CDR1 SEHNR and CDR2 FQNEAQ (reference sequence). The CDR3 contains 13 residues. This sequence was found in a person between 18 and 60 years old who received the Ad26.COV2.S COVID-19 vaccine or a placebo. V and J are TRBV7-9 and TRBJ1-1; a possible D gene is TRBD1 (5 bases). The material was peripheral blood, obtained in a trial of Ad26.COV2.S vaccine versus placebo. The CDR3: CASSSGFDTEAFF. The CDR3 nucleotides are TGTGCCAGCAGCTCAGGGTTTGACACTGAAGCTTTCTTT.